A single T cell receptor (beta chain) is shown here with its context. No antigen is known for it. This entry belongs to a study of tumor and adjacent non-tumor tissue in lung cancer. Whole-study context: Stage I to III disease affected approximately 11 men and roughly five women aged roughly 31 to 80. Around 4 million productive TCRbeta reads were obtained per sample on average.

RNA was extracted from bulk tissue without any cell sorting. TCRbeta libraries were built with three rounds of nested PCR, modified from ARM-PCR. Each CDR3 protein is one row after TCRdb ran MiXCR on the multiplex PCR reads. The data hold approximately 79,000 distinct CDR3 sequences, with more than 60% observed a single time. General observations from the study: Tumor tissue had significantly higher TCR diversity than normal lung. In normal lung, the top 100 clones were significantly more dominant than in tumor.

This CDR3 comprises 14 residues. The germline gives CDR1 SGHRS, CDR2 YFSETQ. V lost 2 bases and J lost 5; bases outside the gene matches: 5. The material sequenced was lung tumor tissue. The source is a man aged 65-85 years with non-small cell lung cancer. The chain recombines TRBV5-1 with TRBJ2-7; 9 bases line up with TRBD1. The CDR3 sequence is CASSLRTGAHEQYF. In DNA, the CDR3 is TGCGCCAGCAGCTTAAGGACAGGGGCCCACGAGCAGTACTTC.